This T cell receptor beta chain is drawn from a study of T cells in women clearing cervical HPV infection (dated by TCRdb to about 2018). A note on the overall study: The cases were about 27 women with histologically confirmed HPV16-related CIN3 or worse, and 2 of these cases were invasive cancers. Cases and controls were matched on year of sample collection and on age within five years. Blood from cases was drawn at the visit where the lesion was first identified, while blood from controls was drawn once the infection was no longer detected. Quality controls consisted of five blinded duplicates per group, for a total of approximately 60 samples made up of some 50 participants and about ten replicates. HLA typing was available for only a few women, so HLA type could not be excluded as a confounder. For cases, a median interval of about 150 days, with an interquartile range of about 90 to 200 days, was observed between lesion detection and blood sampling. Controls were more than 20 women whose single incident HPV16 infection cleared within 12 months without precancer or cancer developing. Median age was roughly 35 years in cases versus approximately 37 in controls, and baseline characteristics did not differ significantly. The parent cohort enrolled 10,049 women aged 18 or older in Guanacaste, Costa Rica, during about 1992 to 1994 and followed them for 6 to 7 years. This exploratory proof-of-principle case-control study, nested within the Guanacaste HPV Natural History Study in Costa Rica, compared TCR repertoires among women with different cervical HPV16 outcomes.

Using the immunoSEQ assay, multiplex PCR amplified TCR beta CDR3 regions from an average of 1200 ng of genomic DNA per sample. The assay corrected primer bias using a complete synthetic TCR repertoire to establish an amplification baseline. Amplicons were sequenced on the Illumina platform. From the authors' description of their analysis: Sequence errors were corrected by clustering with frequency ratios and a modified nearest-neighbor algorithm, and the sequences were then analyzed in the immunoSEQ Analyzer using IMGT gene definitions. TCR richness and evenness were averaged over 20 rarefaction repeats at each rarefaction depth, excluding samples with fewer sequences than the depth. Wilcoxon rank sum tests with FDR correction were used to compare V, D and J gene relative abundances between the groups. Blinded duplicates gave an intraclass correlation of around 95% for TCR richness and an average of 76.4% across 66 gene segments. As stored in TCRdb, this immuneACCESS dataset retains in-frame rearrangements with V and J assigned. A fraction of the clones does not appear; measured against another copy, unresolved V genes explain less than half of the discrepancy, and the remainder lacks a known reason. The DNA gave D and trimming, while V, J and clone size come from that table. The data table for this sample lists more than 20,000 clones. The ten most abundant clones make up roughly 2.5% of the sample.

Every participant had a single incident cervical HPV16 infection, and prevalent HPV16 infections were excluded. Cervical HPV DNA was detected by MY09/MY11 PCR and genotyped by dot-blot hybridization. About 15 mL of heparinized blood were centrifuged, and the buffy coat was aliquoted, frozen at -30°C, then stored at -80°C. QIAGEN kits were used to extract genomic DNA from the buffy coat specimens. Concerning this clone itself: Its antigen remains unidentified. The read stops 3 residues short of the end of the CDR3; the missing end is completed from the germline J gene.

As encoded in the germline V gene (reference sequence), CDR1 is SGHNT while CDR2 is YYREEE. The junction shows trimming of 3 bases on V and 6 bases on J, and the gene matches do not reach 1 base of it. The CDR3, from cysteine to phenylalanine, totals 13 residues. Of the CDR3's DNA, 30 bases were read; they are in frame from base 1. Results and caveats for the whole study, not just this receptor: Across sequencing depths, CIN3+ cases showed significantly higher TCR repertoire richness than controls, but evenness did not differ between the groups. Random forest classifiers combining richness and V gene abundances distinguished cases from controls with an estimated AUC of roughly 0.83. TRBV6-7 relative abundance was lower in cases than in controls (around 0.11% versus 0.16%; Bonferroni P = 0.0008). Whether associations preceded infection or resulted from infection could not be shown with the cross-sectional design, and effector/memory subsets and HPV-specific T cells were not isolated. Because T-cell numbers per sample were unknown, differences in richness could reflect varying T-cell content rather than repertoire biology.

This sequence uses TRBV5-4 and TRBJ1-4, with TRBD1 identical over 8 junction bases. This receptor was identified in a woman aged 18 to 75 with a cervical HPV16 infection that either progressed to CIN3+ or cleared (not recorded which). Sequencing was performed on blood buffy coat. The CDR3 reads CASSSDRDEKLFF. The part of the CDR3 DNA that was read is TGTGCCAGCAGCTCGGACAGGGATGAAAAA.